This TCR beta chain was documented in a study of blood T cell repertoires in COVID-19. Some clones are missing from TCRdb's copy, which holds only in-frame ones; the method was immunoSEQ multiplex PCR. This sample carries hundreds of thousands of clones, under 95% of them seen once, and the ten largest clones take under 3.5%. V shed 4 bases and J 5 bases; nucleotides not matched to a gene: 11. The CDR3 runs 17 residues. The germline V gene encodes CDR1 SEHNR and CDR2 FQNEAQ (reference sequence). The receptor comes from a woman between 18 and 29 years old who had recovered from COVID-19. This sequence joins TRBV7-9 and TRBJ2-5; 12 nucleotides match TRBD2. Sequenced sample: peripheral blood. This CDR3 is CASSSPTSGRTRETQYF. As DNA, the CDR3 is TGTGCCAGCAGCTCACCTACTAGCGGGAGGACGCGGGAGACCCAGTACTTC.